The 4 T cell receptor beta chains below come from one sample, sequenced in a study of cytomegalovirus exposure and HLA in healthy donors (dated by TCRdb to the late 2010s). To prepare the library, the immunoSEQ multiplex PCR assay was applied. TCRdb re-hosts the immuneACCESS table, in-frame sequences only. Its copies lack some clones; in the studies checked, an unresolved V gene accounts for under half of them, and the cause for the rest is not known. This sample comprises 100,000 to 150,000 clones, roughly 89% of them detected only once. The ten top clones hold 0.95% to 1.5% of the sample. The source material was PBMCs. These receptors were collected from a woman aged 18-29 years in good health and CMV-seronegative.

V gene TRBV19 combines with J gene TRBJ1-1, with D perhaps matching TRBD1 (5 bases). Germline-derived CDR1 and CDR2 are LNHDA and SQIVND (reference sequence). V lost 5 bases, J lost 0 bases, and 16 bases lay in between. This CDR3 is built from 16 residues. The CDR3 sequence is CASSLQGGDMNTEAFF. As DNA, the CDR3 is TGTGCCAGTAGTCTGCAGGGAGGCGACATGAACACTGAAGCTTTCTTT. Full variable domain (outside the CDR3, taken from reference TRBV19 and TRBJ1-1): DGGITQSPKYLFRKEGQNVTLSCEQNLNHDAMYWYRQDPGQGLRLIYYSQIVNDFQKGDIAEGYSVSREKKESFPLTVTSAQKNPTAFYLCASSLQGGDMNTEAFFGQGTRLTVV.

The chain carries TRBV2 and TRBJ1-1, with D perhaps matching TRBD1 (6 bases). The CDR3 is 13 residues long. CDR1 is SNHLY, CDR2 FYNNEI, per germline. Trimming shortened V by 3 bases and J by 1 base, and 6 bases separated the two germline ends. CDR3 loop: CASSDRGNTEAFF. CDR3 bases: TGTGCCAGCAGTGACAGGGGGAACACTGAAGCTTTCTTT.

The chain has TRBV28 and TRBJ2-7, with 7 bases lining up with TRBD1. The CDR3 runs to 13 residues. Germline V gene lookup returns CDR1 MDHEN and CDR2 SYDVKM. The V and J ends lost 5 bases and 2 bases, in that order; junction bases with no gene match: 3. CDR3 region: CASSRQGAYEQYF. The DNA of the CDR3 is TGTGCCAGCAGTCGACAGGGCGCCTACGAGCAGTACTTC. Looking up the rest from reference TRBV28 and TRBJ2-7 gives the full variable domain: DVKVTQSSRYLVKRTGEKVFLECVQDMDHENMFWYRQDPGLGLRLIYFSYDVKMKEKGDIPEGYSVSREKKERFSLILESASTNQTSMYLCASSRQGAYEQYFGPGTRLTVT.

The V call is TRBV5-8, the J call TRBJ1-4; D remains ambiguous. Trimming left V 0 bases short and J 8 bases short, with 5 bases between. Germline V lookup: CDR1 SGHTS, CDR2 YDEGEE. There are 12 residues in the CDR3. CDR3 sequence reads: CASSLAREKLFF. The CDR3 DNA follows: TGTGCCAGCAGCTTGGCGCGGGAAAAACTGTTTTTT. Using reference TRBV5-8 and TRBJ1-4 for the parts outside the CDR3, the full variable domain is EAGVTQSPTHLIKTRGQQATLRCSPISGHTSVYWYQQALGLGLQFLLWYDEGEERNRGNFPPRFSGRQFPNYSSELNVNALELEDSALYLCASSLAREKLFFGSGTQLSVL.